Each of the 24 T cell receptor beta chains below was sequenced from the same sample in a study of blood T cell repertoires in COVID-19. This table comes from immunoSEQ multiplex PCR, and its TCRdb copy is limited to in-frame clones, with some not included. The repertoire has more than 150,000 clones, roughly 80% of them found once; the top ten carry more than 11%. The source material was peripheral blood. Every receptor here comes from an elderly woman with acute or convalescent COVID-19.

This chain connects TRBV28 to TRBJ1-5; 9 nucleotides agree with TRBD1. The CDR3 consists of 16 residues. Germline assignment: CDR1 MDHEN and CDR2 SYDVKM. V gave up 7 bases and J gave up 0 bases; unmatched junction bases: 7. The CDR3 sequence is CASTIQGAYSNQPQHF. As DNA, the CDR3 is TGTGCCAGCACCATACAGGGGGCCTATAGCAATCAGCCCCAGCATTTT.

The chain uses TRBV28 and TRBJ2-7, with 7 bases fitting TRBD2. Germline CDR1 MDHEN, CDR2 SYDVKM. The CDR3 totals 14 residues. The V and J ends lost 8 bases and 3 bases, in that order; junction bases with no gene match: 10. The DNA of the CDR3 is TGTGCCAGCTGGGGAGGGACGGAGGGCTACGAGCAGTACTTC. Translated, it gives CASWGGTEGYEQYF.

This chain connects TRBV7-8 to TRBJ2-2; 9 nucleotides agree with TRBD2. With V trimmed by 3 bases and J by 5 bases, 10 bases remained unmatched. The CDR3 is made up of 17 amino acids. CDR1 SGHVS and CDR2 FQNEAQ come from the germline V gene. Here the CDR3 reads CASSFPGGRVKTGELFF. CDR3 DNA sequence: TGTGCCAGCAGCTTTCCTGGCGGGAGGGTTAAAACCGGGGAGCTGTTTTTT.

The rearrangement uses TRBV18 and TRBJ2-5, with D perhaps TRBD1 (5 bases). Germline V gives CDR1 KGHSH, CDR2 LQKENI. Trimming took off 2 bases at V and 4 bases at J, with 11 bases between the two ends. The CDR3 loop spans 14 amino acids. This CDR3 is CASSPWAGLETQYF. CDR3 in DNA: TGTGCCAGCTCACCATGGGCAGGGCTAGAGACCCAGTACTTC.

The chain links TRBV2 to TRBJ1-1; 7 bases align to TRBD1. With 6 bases clipped from V and 9 bases from J, the junction kept 7 bases outside the gene matches. CDR3 length equals 12 residues. CDR1 SNHLY and CDR2 FYNNEI come from the germline V gene. As DNA, the CDR3 is TGTGCCAGCAGCGGGTCAGGGGGTAAAGCTTTCTTT. This translates into CASSGSGGKAFF.

The rearrangement uses TRBV2 and TRBJ1-5; 8 positions match TRBD1. Germline assignment: CDR1 SNHLY and CDR2 FYNNEI. This CDR3 is built from 14 residues. V gave up 2 bases and J gave up 6 bases; unmatched junction bases: 3. The CDR3 loop reads CASSELTGVQPQHF. In nucleotides, the CDR3 is TGTGCCAGCAGTGAATTGACAGGGGTTCAGCCCCAGCATTTT.

The chain joins TRBV18 to TRBJ1-2; D not certain. The CDR3 covers 13 residues. Germline values: CDR1 KGHSH, CDR2 LQKENI. Between the trimmed V and J ends, which lost 2 bases and 3 bases, there was a span of 7 bases. This chain's CDR3 is CASSPERDYGYTF. As DNA, the CDR3 is TGTGCCAGCTCACCAGAGAGGGACTATGGCTACACCTTC.

In the case of this clone: A far larger clone is only one base removed, so a read error is likely. The CDR3 protein is CASSLGDRDGYTIYF. DNA for the CDR3: TGTGCCAGCAGCTTAGGGGACAGGGATGGATACACCATATATTTT. V usage is TRBV13 and J usage is TRBJ1-3; 8 nucleotides agree with TRBD1. The V gene's germline CDR1 is PRHDT and CDR2 FYEKMQ (reference sequence). The CDR3 runs to 15 residues.

V gene TRBV11-2 combines with J gene TRBJ1-2; weak D call: TRBD1 (5 bases). From germline, CDR1 is SGHAT and CDR2 FQNNGV. CDR3 length: 13 amino acids. Trimming cost V 3 bases and J 4 bases, with 9 bases left between them. The CDR3 loop reads CASSFDSSYGYTF. The CDR3 DNA reads as TGTGCCAGCAGCTTCGACAGTTCCTATGGCTACACCTTC.

The rearrangement joins TRBV11-2 to TRBJ1-2; 7 bases are shared with TRBD1. CDR3 length: 14 amino acids. The germline gives CDR1 SGHAT, CDR2 FQNNGV. V gave up 3 bases and J gave up 5 bases; unmatched junction bases: 6. In DNA form, the CDR3 reads TGTGCCAGCAGCTTCAACAGGGGCCAATATGGCTACACCTTC. Translated, it gives CASSFNRGQYGYTF.

The chain has TRBV15 and TRBJ1-2; 9 bases match TRBD1. This CDR3 has 15 residues. In germline, CDR1 is LNHNV, CDR2 YYDKDF (reference sequence). Unmatched junction bases numbered 4, after V lost 3 bases and J lost 2 bases. The CDR3, as DNA: TGTGCCACCAGCAGGGACAGGGGCACCAACTATGGCTACACCTTC. Protein: CATSRDRGTNYGYTF.

The V gene is TRBV10-3, the J gene TRBJ1-1; no clear D. Trimming took off 3 bases at V and 6 bases at J, with 11 bases between the two ends. The CDR3 has 13 amino acids. Germline CDR1 ENHRY, CDR2 SYGVKD. The CDR3 sequence: CAISDDPAAEAFF. The CDR3 nucleotides are TGTGCCATCAGTGACGACCCCGCGGCTGAAGCTTTCTTT.

This clone was found a few times. The chain is built from TRBV3-1 (or the pseudogene TRBV3-2) and TRBJ1-2; 7 nucleotides line up with TRBD1. The CDR3 is 13 amino acids. CDR1 is LGHDT and CDR2 is YNNKEL in the germline V gene (reference sequence). Trimming removed 6 bases from V and 3 bases from J; junction bases left unmatched: 4. The CDR3 nucleotides read TGTGCCAGCAGACAGACAGGGTACTATGGCTACACCTTC. This sequence encodes CASRQTGYYGYTF.

The chain couples TRBV4-1 to TRBJ1-5, with 7 bases matching TRBD1. Losses at the gene ends were 1 base for V and 8 bases for J; bases not matched to a gene: 11. Germline CDR1 and CDR2: MGHRA and YSYEKL. The CDR3 length is 16 residues. For the CDR3, the DNA is TGCGCCAGCAGCCAAGTGGGGCACAGGGGATTAGAGCCCCAGCATTTT. Protein product: CASSQVGHRGLEPQHF.

V and J are TRBV5-6 and TRBJ1-4, with 8 bases identical to TRBD1. The CDR3 is 15 amino acids. In germline, CDR1 is SGHDT, CDR2 YYEEEE. The trim removed 3 bases at V and 4 bases at J, leaving 5 bases unmatched. CDR3 in amino acids: CASSSGTGSNEKLFF. The CDR3, as DNA: TGTGCCAGCAGCTCGGGGACAGGTAGTAATGAAAAACTGTTTTTT.

The J gene is TRBJ2-7, the V gene TRBV7-3; possibly TRBD2 for D (6 bases). V was pared by 2 bases and J by 6 bases, with 20 bases between. The CDR3 has 16 amino acids. Germline V CDR1 and CDR2: SGHTA, FQGTGA. This CDR3 reads CASSLLRTTSRIEQYF. The CDR3 nucleotides read TGTGCCAGCAGCTTACTTAGGACAACTAGCCGCATCGAGCAGTACTTC. The full variable domain, rest sourced from reference TRBV7-3 and TRBJ2-7, is GAGVSQTPSNKVTEKGKYVELRCDPISGHTALYWYRQSLGQGPEFLIYFQGTGAADDSGLPNDRFFAVRPEGSVSTLKIQRTERGDSAVYLCASSLLRTTSRIEQYFGPGTRLTVT.

This sequence joins TRBV7-6 and TRBJ2-2; 9 bases are a match to TRBD2. Trimming at V came to 1 base and at J to 3 bases, leaving 9 bases not matched to a gene. CDR3 length equals 18 residues. Germline V gene sequence: CDR1 SGHVS, CDR2 FNYEAQ. CDR3 sequence: CASSLGSAGGPYTGELFF. The CDR3 DNA is TGTGCCAGCAGCTTAGGGTCTGCGGGAGGGCCGTACACCGGGGAGCTGTTTTTT.

This clone was counted a few times. V is TRBV10-1 and J is TRBJ2-1, with D possibly matching TRBD2 (5 bases). The V gene's germline CDR1 is WNHNN and CDR2 SYGVQD (reference sequence). V was shortened by 2 bases and J by 0 bases, with 14 bases between the two germline ends. There are 17 residues in the CDR3. CDR3 sequence: CASSERTGGISYNEQFF. The CDR3 nucleotides read TGCGCCAGCAGTGAGAGGACTGGAGGCATCTCCTACAATGAGCAGTTCTTC.

V usage is TRBV10-3 and J usage is TRBJ2-1, with 12 bases identical to TRBD2. Germline CDR1 is ENHRY and CDR2 is SYGVKD. V shed 6 bases and J 0 bases; nucleotides not matched to a gene: 6. The CDR3 contains 17 residues. In nucleotides, the CDR3 is TGTGCCATCAGGGCTAGCGGGGGGGTCAGCTCCTACAATGAGCAGTTCTTC. Amino acid sequence: CAIRASGGVSSYNEQFF.

The J gene is TRBJ2-3, the V gene TRBV4-2; 9 bases fit TRBD1. This CDR3 spans 16 amino acids. Trimming took 3 bases from V and 3 from J; bases not matched to a gene: 7. Germline V lookup: CDR1 LGHNA, CDR2 YNFKEQ. The CDR3 protein is CASSHAGTGKTDTQYF. DNA of the CDR3: TGTGCCAGCAGCCACGCCGGGACAGGGAAAACAGATACGCAGTATTTT.

The V call is TRBV3-1 (or the pseudogene TRBV3-2), the J call TRBJ2-7; D perhaps matches TRBD1 (6 bases). Germline values: CDR1 LGHDT, CDR2 YNNKEL (reference sequence). The CDR3 length is 17 residues. Trimming took 0 bases from V and 4 from J, leaving 19 bases between them. CDR3 residues: CASSQEYRGQLLYEQYF. CDR3 DNA sequence: TGTGCCAGCAGCCAAGAGTATAGGGGACAACTACTTTACGAGCAGTACTTC.

CDR3 loop: CASSLGLAGRETQYF. DNA of the CDR3: TGCGCCAGCAGCTTGGGACTAGCGGGGCGAGAGACCCAGTACTTC. V gene TRBV5-1 combines with J gene TRBJ2-5, with TRBD2 matching 11 bases. CDR3 size: 15 residues. Germline V CDR1 and CDR2: SGHRS, YFSETQ. The junction had 2 bases not matched to a gene; V was cut back by 0 bases and J by 4 bases.

V is TRBV10-1 and J is TRBJ2-3; 7 bases are a match to TRBD1. Per the germline V gene, CDR1 is WNHNN and CDR2 is SYGVQD (reference sequence). The CDR3 covers 15 residues. The trim removed 3 bases at V and 0 bases at J, leaving 3 bases unmatched. DNA for the CDR3: TGCGCCAGCAGTGAAGGCAGGGGGAGCACAGATACGCAGTATTTT. Its translation is CASSEGRGSTDTQYF.

This clone was detected once. The V gene is TRBV7-9, the J gene TRBJ1-3; D uncertain. V was clipped by 4 bases and J by 2 bases, with 9 bases between them. CDR3 length equals 14 residues. Germline V gene lookup returns CDR1 SEHNR and CDR2 FQNEAQ (reference sequence). The CDR3 region is CASSSDTTGNTIYF. The CDR3 DNA follows: TGTGCCAGCAGCTCAGACACGACTGGAAACACCATATATTTT. The full variable domain, in which reference TRBV7-9 and TRBJ1-3 provide the parts outside the CDR3, is DTGVSQNPRHKITKRGQNVTFRCDPISEHNRLYWYRQTLGQGPEFLTYFQNEAQLEKSRLLSDRFSAERPKGSFSTLEIQRTEQGDSAMYLCASSSDTTGNTIYFGEGSWLTVV.